These T cell receptor beta chains were read from a single sample in a study of shared clonotypes between healthy human individuals. TCRdb's table, derived via immunoSEQ multiplex PCR, lists solely in-frame clones and lacks some. The sample comprises about 1.1 million clones, 60% to 85% of which are singletons, and 0.89% rests with the top ten. The specimen was memory CD4+ T cells from PBMCs. The receptors derive from a man in his late teens or twenties in good health. Some clones in this sample may be carry-over from other donors' samples. The CDR3 runs from the conserved cysteine through the conserved F or W. The D gene is left open where the match is weak. Rows give clone size only sometimes, using once, few, many, or a class for an expanded clone.

clone_size d_call j_call v_call cdr3_aa cdr3_nt
few NA TRBJ1-1 TRBV14 CASSQDTWDRGEAFF TGTGCCAGCAGCCAAGATACATGGGATCGGGGTGAAGCTTTCTTT
NA NA TRBJ2-2 TRBV5-6 CATSGQTYTGELFF TGTGCCACCTCGGGGCAGACTTACACCGGGGAGCTGTTTTTT
NA TRBD1 TRBJ2-2 TRBV4-3 CASSQRQGANTGELFF TGCGCCAGCAGCCAAAGACAGGGCGCGAACACCGGGGAGCTGTTTTTT
NA NA TRBJ1-1 TRBV11-3 CASSLDGDGEAFF TGTGCCAGCAGCTTAGACGGGGACGGTGAAGCTTTCTTT
few NA TRBJ1-1 TRBV2 CASRPGMMNTEAFF TGTGCCAGCAGGCCGGGGATGATGAACACTGAAGCTTTCTTT
NA NA TRBJ2-5 TRBV2 CASSEAGGWKTQYF TGTGCCAGCAGTGAAGCAGGGGGTTGGAAGACCCAGTACTTC
NA NA TRBJ2-5 TRBV7-2 CASSFWQNQETQYF TGTGCCAGCAGCTTTTGGCAGAACCAAGAGACCCAGTACTTC
NA NA TRBJ1-1 TRBV4-1 CASSQDWSGVWKTEAFF TGCGCCAGCAGCCAAGATTGGTCAGGGGTTTGGAAAACTGAAGCTTTCTTT
NA TRBD2 TRBJ2-3 TRBV5-4 CASSGGLAGGPFDTQYF TGTGCCAGCAGCGGGGGACTAGCGGGAGGGCCTTTTGATACGCAGTATTTT
NA NA TRBJ2-3 TRBV5-5 CASSLVASGTDTQYF TGTGCCAGCAGCTTGGTCGCCAGCGGGACAGATACGCAGTATTTT
NA NA TRBJ2-3 TRBV27 CASSRSATTDTQYF TGTGCCAGCAGTAGATCCGCGACCACAGATACGCAGTATTTT
once NA TRBJ2-7 TRBV2 CASSGGRVGLGYEQYF TGTGCCAGCAGTGGCGGCAGGGTAGGACTGGGGTACGAGCAGTACTTC
NA NA TRBJ2-1 TRBV5-8 CASSFGQFYNEQFF TGTGCCAGCAGCTTCGGACAGTTCTACAATGAGCAGTTCTTC
NA TRBD1 TRBJ1-3 TRBV5-6 CASSLEGAKAENTIYF TGTGCCAGCAGCTTGGAGGGGGCGAAAGCTGAAAACACCATATATTTT
once NA TRBJ2-3 TRBV4-1 CASTSTGSGPTDTQYF TGCGCCAGCACAAGTACAGGTAGCGGACCCACAGATACGCAGTATTTT
NA NA TRBJ2-7 TRBV10-3 CATREGSYEQYF TGTGCCACAAGAGAGGGGTCCTACGAGCAGTACTTC
NA TRBD2 TRBJ2-2 TRBV7-2 CASTRTSSNTGELFF TGTGCCAGCACAAGGACTAGCTCGAACACCGGGGAGCTGTTTTTT
NA NA TRBJ1-5 TRBV15 CATSRDTLGGLKHF TGTGCCACCAGCAGAGATACCTTAGGGGGGTTAAAGCATTTT
NA NA TRBJ2-7 TRBV28 CASLGSAAYEQYF TGTGCCAGCTTGGGGTCGGCTGCCTACGAGCAGTACTTC
NA NA TRBJ1-1 TRBV29-1 CSVESQEKNTEAFF TGCAGCGTTGAATCCCAGGAAAAGAACACTGAAGCTTTCTTT
once NA TRBJ2-3 TRBV27 CAITPGPKVDTQYF TGTGCCATAACCCCCGGGCCCAAGGTGGATACGCAGTATTTT
NA TRBD2 TRBJ2-7 TRBV5-1 CASSPRAGAYEQYF TGCGCCAGCAGCCCCCGGGCGGGGGCCTACGAGCAGTACTTC
NA NA TRBJ2-6 TRBV18 CASSPGGLVFSSGANVLTF TGTGCCAGCTCACCAGGGGGACTGGTCTTCAGCTCTGGGGCCAACGTCCTGACTTTC
NA NA TRBJ1-4 TRBV6-5 CASSTLRDTNEKLFF TGTGCCAGCAGTACCCTCAGGGATACTAATGAAAAACTGTTTTTT
few TRBD2 TRBJ2-3 TRBV7-2 CASSYSGRGPDTQYF TGTGCCAGCAGCTATAGCGGGAGGGGCCCAGATACGCAGTATTTT
NA NA TRBJ2-7 TRBV28 CASSRQRSPYEQYF TGTGCCAGCAGTAGACAGCGAAGCCCCTACGAGCAGTACTTC
many NA TRBJ2-3 TRBV7-3 CASSFDGTDTQYF TGTGCCAGCAGCTTCGATGGCACAGATACGCAGTATTTT
NA NA TRBJ2-1 TRBV11-1 CASSLEDGLVNEQFF TGTGCCAGCAGCTTGGAGGACGGTCTTGTCAATGAGCAGTTCTTC
NA NA TRBJ1-1 TRBV7-8 CASSSETGNTEAFF TGTGCCAGCAGCTCTGAGACAGGGAACACTGAAGCTTTCTTT
NA NA TRBJ2-1 TRBV11-3 CASSLGGFSYNEQFF TGTGCCAGCAGCTTAGGCGGGTTCTCCTACAATGAGCAGTTCTTC
NA NA TRBJ2-3 TRBV14 CASSDRPGGTDTQYF TGTGCCAGCAGCGACAGGCCAGGGGGCACAGATACGCAGTATTTT
NA TRBD1 TRBJ2-7 TRBV5-1 CASSLSGTAGYEQYF TGCGCCAGCAGCTTGTCCGGGACAGCCGGGTACGAGCAGTACTTC
NA TRBD2 TRBJ2-1 TRBV2 CASRPTSGSYNEQFF TGTGCCAGCAGACCCACTAGCGGGAGCTACAATGAGCAGTTCTTC
NA NA TRBJ2-5 TRBV15 CATRPKETQYF TGTGCCACTCGTCCGAAAGAGACCCAGTACTTC
NA NA TRBJ2-2 TRBV6-5 CASKRVNTGELFF TGTGCCAGCAAGCGGGTGAACACCGGGGAGCTGTTTTTT
NA TRBD1 TRBJ1-2 TRBV2 CASSAGGAFYGYTF TGTGCCAGCAGTGCAGGGGGCGCGTTCTATGGCTACACCTTC
NA NA TRBJ2-7 TRBV7-8 CASSTDTYEQYF TGTGCCAGCAGCACTGACACCTACGAGCAGTACTTC
NA TRBD2 TRBJ2-2 TRBV6-1 CASTLAGDTGELFF TGTGCCAGCACCTTAGCGGGAGACACCGGGGAGCTGTTTTTT
NA TRBD1 TRBJ2-1 TRBV7-9 CASSRYPGQGLYNEQFF TGTGCCAGCAGCCGTTATCCGGGACAGGGGCTGTACAATGAGCAGTTCTTC
NA NA TRBJ2-1 TRBV20-1 CSASSYNEQFF TGCAGTGCTAGTTCTTACAATGAGCAGTTCTTC
NA NA TRBJ2-1 TRBV7-6 CASSYNLYNEQFF TGTGCCAGCAGCTACAACTTATACAATGAGCAGTTCTTC
NA NA TRBJ1-4 TRBV28 CASSPYTPQLFF TGTGCCAGCAGTCCCTACACCCCACAACTGTTTTTT
NA TRBD1 TRBJ1-4 TRBV27 CASNSLGTGAGKLFF TGTGCCAGCAACAGCCTTGGGACAGGGGCCGGAAAACTGTTTTTT
NA NA TRBJ2-2 TRBV4-2 CASSQVGTANTGELFF TGTGCCAGCAGCCAGGTCGGGACTGCGAACACCGGGGAGCTGTTTTTT
NA NA TRBJ1-2 TRBV2 CASSEGGAYGYTF TGTGCCAGCAGTGAAGGGGGGGCCTATGGCTACACCTTC
NA TRBD1 TRBJ1-1 TRBV19 CASSVLDRVMNTEAFF TGTGCCAGTAGCGTCCTGGACAGGGTCATGAACACTGAAGCTTTCTTT
few NA TRBJ1-1 TRBV25-1 CASSVGRLRNTEAFF TGTGCCAGCAGTGTGGGACGGCTGAGGAACACTGAAGCTTTCTTT
few NA TRBJ1-1 TRBV9 CASSVDTGSRNTEAFF TGTGCCAGCAGCGTTGACACGGGATCAAGGAACACTGAAGCTTTCTTT
NA NA TRBJ1-2 TRBV5-4 CASSSKGGTANYGYTF TGTGCCAGCAGCTCCAAAGGCGGGACGGCTAACTATGGCTACACCTTC
NA TRBD2 TRBJ2-7 TRBV5-1 CASSYQTRGGYEQYF TGCGCCAGCAGCTATCAGACCCGGGGGGGCTACGAGCAGTACTTC
NA TRBD1 TRBJ2-7 TRBV28 CASARAGTGVYEQYF TGTGCCAGCGCCCGGGCCGGGACAGGGGTGTACGAGCAGTACTTC
NA NA TRBJ2-1 TRBV5-1 CASSPQTVMGNEQFF TGCGCCAGCAGCCCCCAGACGGTCATGGGCAATGAGCAGTTCTTC